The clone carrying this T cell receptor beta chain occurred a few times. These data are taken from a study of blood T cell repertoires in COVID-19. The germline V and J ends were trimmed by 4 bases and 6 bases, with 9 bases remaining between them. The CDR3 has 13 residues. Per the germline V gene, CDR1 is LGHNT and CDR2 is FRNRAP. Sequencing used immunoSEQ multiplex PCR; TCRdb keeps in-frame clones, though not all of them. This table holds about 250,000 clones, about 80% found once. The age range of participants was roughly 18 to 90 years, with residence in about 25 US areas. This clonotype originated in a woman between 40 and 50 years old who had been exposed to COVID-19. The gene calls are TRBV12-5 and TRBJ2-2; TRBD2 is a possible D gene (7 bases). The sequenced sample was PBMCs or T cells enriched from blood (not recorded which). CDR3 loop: CASGWGGSGELFF. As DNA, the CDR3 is TGTGCTAGTGGTTGGGGGGGCTCCGGGGAGCTGTTTTTT.